The next 12 T cell receptor beta chains were all read from a single sample in a study of OX40 agonist ivuxolimab in advanced cancers. Only in-frame clones appear in the TCRdb table, and some are missing; sequencing was by immunoSEQ multiplex PCR. The table lists tens of thousands of clones, around 89% of them singletons. The source was CD4+ or CD8+ T cells sorted from blood, collected in a trial of the OX40 agonist ivuxolimab. These TCRs come from an adult with an advanced solid tumor such as melanoma, head and neck, liver or kidney cancer.

The chain has TRBV27 and TRBJ2-6, with TRBD1 as a possible D gene (6 bases). The length of the CDR3 is 15 residues. Trimming removed 3 bases from V and 5 bases from J, with 11 bases in between. The germline gives CDR1 MNHEY, CDR2 SMNVEV (reference sequence). The DNA of the CDR3 is TGTGCCAGCAGTTTGAAGGGGGATTGGGCCAACGTCCTGACTTTC. This sequence encodes CASSLKGDWANVLTF.

CDR3 nucleotide sequence: TGCGCCAGCAGCTTGCGAGGTCGTAATGAAAAACTGTTTTTT. It yields the protein CASSLRGRNEKLFF. The J gene is TRBJ1-4, the V gene TRBV5-1; D ambiguous. This CDR3 comprises 14 residues. Germline V gene sequence: CDR1 SGHRS, CDR2 YFSETQ. V was clipped by 1 base and J by 4 bases, with 8 bases between them.

V is TRBV5-1 and J is TRBJ1-5; D is unresolved. This CDR3 has 15 amino acids. Trimming removed 0 bases from V and 0 bases from J, with 7 bases in between. Germline V CDR1 and CDR2: SGHRS, YFSETQ. CDR3 amino acids: CASSLDGYSNQPQHF. CDR3 DNA: TGCGCCAGCAGCTTGGACGGGTATAGCAATCAGCCCCAGCATTTT.

J is TRBJ1-1 and V is TRBV5-5; tentatively, D is TRBD1 (6 bases). V lost 0 bases and J 1 base, leaving 7 bases between the germline ends. CDR3 length: 14 amino acids. Germline V lookup: CDR1 SGHKS, CDR2 YYEKEE (reference sequence). CDR3 bases: TGTGCCAGCAGCTTGGAACAGGGGAACACTGAAGCTTTCTTT. Its translation is CASSLEQGNTEAFF.

The chain is built from TRBV4-2 and TRBJ2-6; D tentatively fits TRBD1 or TRBD2 (5 bases each). CDR1 and CDR2 (germline): LGHNA, YNFKEQ. The V and J ends lost 0 bases and 4 bases respectively, with 13 bases between them. The CDR3 is 17 amino acids. The CDR3 sequence is CASSQEHRRGGANVLTF. The CDR3 DNA reads TGTGCCAGCAGCCAAGAACATCGACGGGGCGGGGCCAACGTCCTGACTTTC.

V and J are TRBV18 and TRBJ1-1; 7 bases align to TRBD1. The CDR3 runs 15 residues. Trimming at V came to 5 bases and at J to 3 bases, leaving 9 bases not matched to a gene. Germline V gene lookup returns CDR1 KGHSH and CDR2 LQKENI. The CDR3 loop reads CASSVRQGIDTEAFF. In DNA form, the CDR3 reads TGTGCCAGCTCAGTTCGACAGGGAATAGACACTGAAGCTTTCTTT.

V usage is TRBV5-1 and J usage is TRBJ2-5, with D tentatively TRBD2 (5 bases). Per the germline V gene, CDR1 is SGHRS and CDR2 is YFSETQ. The CDR3 runs to 14 residues. Trimming left V 5 bases short and J 5 bases short, with 16 bases between. The CDR3 bases are TGCGCCAGCAGATTGAGCCTGCCGGGGGAGACCCAGTACTTC. Translation: CASRLSLPGETQYF.

This chain connects TRBV4-2 to TRBJ1-3, with 8 bases identical to TRBD1. V lost 1 base and J lost 4; bases outside the gene matches: 12. This CDR3 has 18 residues. Germline values: CDR1 LGHNA, CDR2 YNFKEQ. In nucleotides, the CDR3 is TGTGCCAGCAGCCAAGTGGGGGCTAACCAGGGGGCCGGAAACACCATATATTTT. Protein: CASSQVGANQGAGNTIYF.

This clone showed up just once. V is TRBV5-1 and J is TRBJ2-2, with TRBD2 matching 12 bases. The CDR3 is 16 residues long. The J segment lost 5 bases and the V segment lost 0 bases, leaving 2 bases of the junction unmatched. Per germline, CDR1 SGHRS and CDR2 YFSETQ. CDR3 sequence reads: CASSLELAGGTGELFF. CDR3 bases: TGCGCCAGCAGCTTGGAACTAGCGGGAGGTACCGGGGAGCTGTTTTTT.

The chain uses TRBV19 and TRBJ2-7, with 10 bases identical to TRBD1. From germline, CDR1 is LNHDA and CDR2 SQIVND (reference sequence). With V trimmed by 4 bases and J by 3 bases, 6 bases remained unmatched. This CDR3 has 15 amino acids. The CDR3 DNA reads TGTGCCAGTAGTACAAGGACAGGGGGGAGCTACGAGCAGTACTTC. Translation: CASSTRTGGSYEQYF.

V is TRBV7-2 and J is TRBJ2-4; 7 positions agree with TRBD1. The germline V gene encodes CDR1 SGHTA and CDR2 FQGNSA. The CDR3 runs to 12 residues. With V trimmed by 2 bases and J by 9 bases, 1 base remained unmatched. CDR3 in amino acids: CASSLSGGIQYF. The CDR3 DNA reads as TGTGCCAGCAGCTTATCAGGGGGCATTCAGTACTTC.

V and J are TRBV19 and TRBJ2-2; D may be TRBD1 or TRBD2 (6 bases each). CDR1 is LNHDA, CDR2 SQIVND, per germline (reference sequence). The CDR3 contains 14 residues. Trimming removed 3 bases at V and 7 bases at J, with 12 bases between. CDR3 sequence (DNA): TGTGCCAGTAGTATTGGGGGGCGAAGCGGGGAGCTGTTTTTT. It codes for CASSIGGRSGELFF.